The 17 T cell receptor beta chains below come from one sample, sequenced in a study of CD8+ T cells in alopecia areata. Once RNA had been extracted, it was reverse transcribed into cDNA to act as the sequencing template. Repertoires were generated with immunoSEQ multiplex PCR, while TCRdb's copy carries only in-frame clones and drops some. This sample carries around 200,000 clones, less than 65% of them seen once, and the ten largest clones take more than 3.5%. Treatment in this sample: oral pan-JAK inhibitor, 5-10 mg twice daily. The sample in question was CD4+ T cells sorted from blood, obtained at week 4, from a patient treated with tofacitinib. These receptor sequences come from a human donor with alopecia areata.

This chain connects TRBV27 to TRBJ2-4; 7 nucleotides agree with TRBD2. The ends lost 6 bases at V and 2 bases at J; junction bases unmatched: 7. This CDR3 has 15 amino acids. From germline, CDR1 is MNHEY and CDR2 SMNVEV (reference sequence). The CDR3 region has the DNA TGTGCCAGCAGGGGGGAGGGTTGGACCAAAAACATTCAGTACTTC. This translates into CASRGEGWTKNIQYF.

The rearrangement uses TRBV7-2 and TRBJ2-5; no clear D. Per germline, CDR1 SGHTA and CDR2 FQGNSA. Trimming cost V 6 bases and J 9 bases, with 17 bases left between them. CDR3 size: 13 residues. CDR3 sequence reads: CASSPMERVPQYF. The CDR3 region has the DNA TGTGCCAGCAGTCCCATGGAGAGAGTGCCCCAGTACTTC.

V is TRBV2 and J is TRBJ2-2; a weak D match, TRBD1 (5 bases). The CDR3 covers 13 residues. Trimming shortened V by 5 bases and J by 5 bases, and 9 bases separated the two germline ends. CDR1 and CDR2 from the germline V gene are SNHLY and FYNNEI. CDR3 nucleotide sequence: TGTGCCAGCAGTCCGCAGGGAACCGGGGAGCTGTTTTTT. As protein: CASSPQGTGELFF.

This chain links TRBV4-3 with TRBJ1-2; D is ambiguous. V shed 0 bases and J shed 2 bases, with 13 bases lying between them. The CDR3 has 16 residues. Looked up from germline, CDR1 is LGHNA and CDR2 is YSLEER. CDR3 sequence reads: CASSQDRSYGNYGYTF. The CDR3 nucleotides are TGCGCCAGCAGCCAAGATCGGTCGTACGGCAACTATGGCTACACCTTC.

The CDR3 region has the DNA TGCAGCGTTGCCCGGGGGCCGTCAGATACGCAGTATTTT. Its protein is CSVARGPSDTQYF. This chain links TRBV29-1 with TRBJ2-3; D possibly matches TRBD1 or TRBD2 (6 bases each). Trimming removed 4 bases at V and 4 bases at J, with 12 bases between. Germline V gives CDR1 SQVTM, CDR2 ANQGSEA. The length of the CDR3 is 13 residues.

CDR3 sequence: CASSLVTRQGRETQYF. CDR3 coding DNA: TGTGCCAGCAGCTTAGTAACCCGGCAGGGGAGGGAGACCCAGTACTTC. The V gene is TRBV7-2, the J gene TRBJ2-5; D is possibly TRBD1 or TRBD2 (6 bases each). The V end was cut by 1 base, the J end by 5 bases, with 17 bases between. Germline assignment: CDR1 SGHTA and CDR2 FQGNSA. The CDR3 contains 16 residues.

The J gene is TRBJ2-6, the V gene TRBV29-1, with D perhaps matching TRBD2 (5 bases). The CDR3 contains 16 residues. CDR1 is SQVTM and CDR2 is ANQGSEA in the germline V gene. Trimming removed 6 bases at V and 0 bases at J, with 15 bases between. This CDR3 is CSVGASSDSGANVLTF. The CDR3 coding sequence is TGCAGCGTGGGAGCAAGCTCGGACTCTGGGGCCAACGTCCTGACTTTC.

The V and J genes are TRBV6-5 and TRBJ2-7, with TRBD1 identical over 7 bases. V lost 0 bases, J lost 5 bases, and 7 bases stayed unmatched. The CDR3 has 15 residues. Germline V gene lookup returns CDR1 MNHEY and CDR2 SVGAGI. The CDR3 loop reads CASSYSGQESNEQYF. CDR3 DNA sequence: TGTGCCAGCAGTTACTCTGGACAGGAATCGAACGAGCAGTACTTC.

The chain joins TRBV30 to TRBJ2-3; perhaps TRBD1 as D (6 bases). V lost 5 bases to trimming and J lost 3 bases, with 21 bases between them. This CDR3 has 16 residues. In germline, CDR1 is GTSNPN, CDR2 SVGIG (reference sequence). The CDR3 sequence: CAWGAGSLRGTDTQYF. CDR3 bases: TGTGCCTGGGGCGCGGGCTCCCTTAGGGGGACAGATACGCAGTATTTT. Full variable domain (rest looked up from reference TRBV30 and TRBJ2-3): SQTIHQWPATLVQPVGSPLSLECTVEGTSNPNLYWYRQAAGRGLQLLFYSVGIGQISSEVPQNLSASRPQDRQFILSSKKLLLSDSGFYLCAWGAGSLRGTDTQYFGPGTRLTVL.

The chain links TRBV6-5 to TRBJ2-5, with 8 bases lining up with TRBD2. This CDR3 contains 14 residues. V dropped 6 bases and J dropped 4; count of bases not matched to a gene: 7. From germline, CDR1 is MNHEY and CDR2 SVGAGI. CDR3 sequence: CASSPGGKGETQYF. The CDR3 bases are TGTGCCAGCAGCCCGGGGGGGAAGGGAGAGACCCAGTACTTC.

The rearrangement joins TRBV6-5 to TRBJ2-5; the match to TRBD2 covers 9 bases. The CDR3 spans 15 residues. The V and J ends lost 6 bases and 4 bases, in that order; junction bases with no gene match: 9. The germline gives CDR1 MNHEY, CDR2 SVGAGI. The CDR3 reads CASRRTSVPRETQYF. DNA for the CDR3: TGTGCCAGCAGGAGGACTAGCGTGCCGAGAGAGACCCAGTACTTC.

The chain combines TRBV29-1 with TRBJ2-7; 7 positions match TRBD1. Germline trimming cut 6 bases from V and 4 bases from J; bases unmatched to any gene: 24. Germline V gene data show CDR1 as SQVTM and CDR2 as ANQGSEA. CDR3 length: 18 residues. CDR3 protein: CSVRTGTTKRHLQYEQYF. Here the CDR3 DNA reads TGCAGCGTCCGGACAGGAACGACAAAGCGGCATTTACAGTACGAGCAGTACTTC.

This chain links TRBV29-1 with TRBJ1-3; D remains unclear. The CDR3 totals 14 residues. Per germline, CDR1 SQVTM and CDR2 ANQGSEA. The V end lost 4 bases, the J end lost 4 bases, and 14 bases lay between the germline ends. CDR3 protein: CSVARIGEGNTIYF. The CDR3 region has the DNA TGCAGCGTTGCCCGAATCGGAGAAGGAAACACCATATATTTT.

The gene calls are TRBV30 and TRBJ2-1; 9 bases line up with TRBD1. This CDR3 has 14 amino acids. With V trimmed by 2 bases and J by 7 bases, 6 bases remained unmatched. Per the germline V gene, CDR1 is GTSNPN and CDR2 is SVGIG (reference sequence). CDR3 protein: CAWSPGQGWNEQFF. The CDR3 DNA reads as TGTGCCTGGAGTCCGGGACAGGGCTGGAATGAGCAGTTCTTC.

The chain joins TRBV30 to TRBJ1-2; TRBD1 matches 7 bases. The CDR3 runs 14 residues. V lost 7 bases and J lost 0; bases outside the gene matches: 8. Per germline, CDR1 GTSNPN and CDR2 SVGIG (reference sequence). The CDR3 region has the DNA TGTGCCTCAGGGACAGTCGGGTCTAACTATGGCTACACCTTC. Translated, it gives CASGTVGSNYGYTF.

J is TRBJ1-2 and V is TRBV18; TRBD1 agrees at 8 bases. Trimming cost V 3 bases and J 4 bases; bases outside gene matches: 10. Germline V gene lookup returns CDR1 KGHSH and CDR2 LQKENI. The CDR3 is 16 amino acids. The CDR3 loop reads CASSPDTFGQGYGYTF. DNA for the CDR3: TGTGCCAGCTCACCGGATACATTTGGACAGGGCTATGGCTACACCTTC.

This clone was counted only a few times. The chain has TRBV20-1 and TRBJ2-1; D not certain. Germline V lookup: CDR1 DFQATT, CDR2 SNEGSKA (reference sequence). Trimming removed 6 bases from V and 7 bases from J, with 10 bases in between. The CDR3 runs 11 residues. The CDR3 DNA sequence: TGCAGTGCGACGGACGGTAATGAGCAGTTCTTC. Protein: CSATDGNEQFF.